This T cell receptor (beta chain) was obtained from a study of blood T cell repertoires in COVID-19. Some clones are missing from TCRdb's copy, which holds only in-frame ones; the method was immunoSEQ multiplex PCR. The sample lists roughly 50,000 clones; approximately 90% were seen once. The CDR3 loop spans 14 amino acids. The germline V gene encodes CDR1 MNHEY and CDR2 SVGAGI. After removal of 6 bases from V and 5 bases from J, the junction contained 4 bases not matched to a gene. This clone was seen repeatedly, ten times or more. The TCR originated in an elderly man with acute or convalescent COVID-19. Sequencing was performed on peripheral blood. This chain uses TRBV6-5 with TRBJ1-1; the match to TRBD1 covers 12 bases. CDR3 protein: CASRLGQGATEAFF. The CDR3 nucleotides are TGTGCCAGCAGACTGGGACAGGGGGCGACTGAAGCTTTCTTT.